This T cell receptor beta chain stems from a study of OX40 agonist ivuxolimab in advanced cancers. Background on the study: Three partial responders included one hepatocellular carcinoma patient and two cutaneous melanoma patients. Study observations and caveats: Doses of 0.1 to 3.0 mg/kg were accompanied by clonal expansion of CD4+ and CD8+ blood T cells by week 6. Average numbers of expanded clones were greater in CD8+ T cells than in CD4+.

The protocol was immunoSEQ multiplex PCR, while the TCRdb copy is restricted to in-frame clones and leaves out a portion. Found here are about 77,000 clones, 90% of them singletons; the top ten hold more than 1.5%. The CDR3 has 13 amino acids. With V trimmed by 9 bases and J by 10 bases, 8 bases remained unmatched. The germline V gene has CDR1 MNHEY and CDR2 SVGAGI. About this clone itself: The antigen is not known.

This sequence originates from an adult with an advanced solid tumor such as melanoma, head and neck, liver or kidney cancer. The starting material was CD4+ or CD8+ T cells sorted from blood, obtained in a trial of the OX40 agonist ivuxolimab. V gene TRBV6-5 combines with J gene TRBJ1-6; 8 positions agree with TRBD1. The CDR3: CASELDRDSPLHF. CDR3 nucleotide sequence: TGTGCCAGTGAACTGGACAGGGACTCACCCCTCCACTTT.